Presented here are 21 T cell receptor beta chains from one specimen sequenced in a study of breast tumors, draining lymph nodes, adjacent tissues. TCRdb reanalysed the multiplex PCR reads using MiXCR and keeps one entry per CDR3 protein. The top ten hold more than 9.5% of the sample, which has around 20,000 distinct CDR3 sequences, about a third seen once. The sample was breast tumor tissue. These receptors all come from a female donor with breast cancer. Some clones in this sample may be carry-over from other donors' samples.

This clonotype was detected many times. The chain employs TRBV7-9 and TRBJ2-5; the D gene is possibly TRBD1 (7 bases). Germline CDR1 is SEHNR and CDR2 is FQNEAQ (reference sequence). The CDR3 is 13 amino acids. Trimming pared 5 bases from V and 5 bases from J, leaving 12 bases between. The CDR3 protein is CASSRPGGETQYF. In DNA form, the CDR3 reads TGTGCCAGCAGCCGCCCAGGGGGGGAGACCCAGTACTTC. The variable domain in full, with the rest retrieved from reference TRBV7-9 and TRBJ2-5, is DTGVSQNPRHKITKRGQNVTFRCDPISEHNRLYWYRQTLGQGPEFLTYFQNEAQLEKSRLLSDRFSAERPKGSFSTLEIQRTEQGDSAMYLCASSRPGGETQYFGPGTRLLVL.

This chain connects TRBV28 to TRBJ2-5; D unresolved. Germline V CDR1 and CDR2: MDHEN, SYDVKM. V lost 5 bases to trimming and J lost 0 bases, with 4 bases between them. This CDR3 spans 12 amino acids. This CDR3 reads CASSGYQETQYF. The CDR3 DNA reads TGTGCCAGCAGTGGGTACCAAGAGACCCAGTACTTC.

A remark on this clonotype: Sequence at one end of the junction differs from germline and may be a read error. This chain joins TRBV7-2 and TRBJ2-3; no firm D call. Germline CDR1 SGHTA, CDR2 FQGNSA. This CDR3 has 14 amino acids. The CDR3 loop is CAGSLVLPRGTQYF. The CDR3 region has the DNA TGCGCCGGCAGCTTAGTGCTGCCCCGCGGTACGCAGTATTTT.

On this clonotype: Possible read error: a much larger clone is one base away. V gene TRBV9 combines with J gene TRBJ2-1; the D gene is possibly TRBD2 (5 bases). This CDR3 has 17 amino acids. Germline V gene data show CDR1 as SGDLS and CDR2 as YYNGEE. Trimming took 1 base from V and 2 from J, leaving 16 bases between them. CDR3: CASSVRFKDSPYNEQFF. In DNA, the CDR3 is TGTGCCAGCAGCGTACGCTTTAAGGACTCGCCCTACAATGAGCAGTTCTTC.

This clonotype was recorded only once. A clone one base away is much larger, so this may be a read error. The CDR3 spells CASSLGGPQPQHF. The CDR3 DNA sequence: TGTGCCAGCAGTTTAGGGGGCCCTCAGCCCCAGCATTTT. The gene calls are TRBV27 and TRBJ1-5, with D possibly being TRBD1 (6 bases). The CDR3 is 13 residues long. The V end was cut by 2 bases, the J end by 6 bases, with 8 bases between. Germline CDR1 is MNHEY and CDR2 is SMNVEV (reference sequence).

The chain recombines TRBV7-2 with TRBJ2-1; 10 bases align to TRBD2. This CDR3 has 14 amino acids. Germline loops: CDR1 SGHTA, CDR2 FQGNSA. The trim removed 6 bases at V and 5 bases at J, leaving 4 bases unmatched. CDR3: CASRATSGHNEQFF. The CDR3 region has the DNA TGTGCCAGCAGGGCGACTAGCGGGCACAATGAGCAGTTCTTC.

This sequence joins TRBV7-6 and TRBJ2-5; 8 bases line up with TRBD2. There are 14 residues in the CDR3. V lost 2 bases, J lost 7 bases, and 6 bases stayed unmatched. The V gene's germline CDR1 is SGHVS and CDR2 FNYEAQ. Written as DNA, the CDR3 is TGTGCCAGCAGCTTATTTTTCGGGGGGGGGACCCAGTACTTC. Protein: CASSLFFGGGTQYF.

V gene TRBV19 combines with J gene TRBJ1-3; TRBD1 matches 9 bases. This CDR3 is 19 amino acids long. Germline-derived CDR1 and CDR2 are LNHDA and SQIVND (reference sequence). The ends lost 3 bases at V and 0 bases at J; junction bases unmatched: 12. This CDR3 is CASSMLGTGTASSGNTIYF. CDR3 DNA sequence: TGTGCCAGTAGTATGCTTGGGACAGGGACCGCCAGCTCTGGAAACACCATATATTTT.

CDR3 bases: TGCGCCAGCAGCGCAGACAGGGGGCCTGGTACAGATACGCAGTATTTT. Protein product: CASSADRGPGTDTQYF. The gene calls are TRBV5-1 and TRBJ2-3; 10 bases map to TRBD1. The V gene's germline CDR1 is SGHRS and CDR2 YFSETQ. CDR3 length equals 16 residues. V shed 4 bases and J 3 bases; nucleotides not matched to a gene: 8.

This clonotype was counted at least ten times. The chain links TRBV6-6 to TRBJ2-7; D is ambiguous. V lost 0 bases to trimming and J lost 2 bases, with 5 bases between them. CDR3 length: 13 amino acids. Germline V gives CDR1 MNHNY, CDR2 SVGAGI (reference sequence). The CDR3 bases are TGTGCCAGCAGTTACTCGAATACCTACGAGCAGTACTTC. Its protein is CASSYSNTYEQYF.

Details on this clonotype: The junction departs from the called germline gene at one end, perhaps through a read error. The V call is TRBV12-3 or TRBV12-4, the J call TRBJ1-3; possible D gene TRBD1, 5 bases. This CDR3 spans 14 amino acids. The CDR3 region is CASKTGTVGNTIYF. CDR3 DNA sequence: TGCGCCAGCAAAACCGGGACCGTTGGAAACACCATATATTTT.

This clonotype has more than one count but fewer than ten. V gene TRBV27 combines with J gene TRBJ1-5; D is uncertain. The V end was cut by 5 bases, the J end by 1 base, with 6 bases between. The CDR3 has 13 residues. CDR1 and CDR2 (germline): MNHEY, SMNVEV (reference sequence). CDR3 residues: CASSLGSNQPQHF. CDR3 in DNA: TGTGCCAGCAGTCTGGGAAGCAATCAGCCCCAGCATTTT.

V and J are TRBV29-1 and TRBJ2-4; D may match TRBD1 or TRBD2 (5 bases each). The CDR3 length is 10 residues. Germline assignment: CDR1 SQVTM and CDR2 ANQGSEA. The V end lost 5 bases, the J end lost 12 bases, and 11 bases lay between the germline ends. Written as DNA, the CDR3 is TGCAGCGTTTGGGACGAGGGTCAGTACTTC. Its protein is CSVWDEGQYF.

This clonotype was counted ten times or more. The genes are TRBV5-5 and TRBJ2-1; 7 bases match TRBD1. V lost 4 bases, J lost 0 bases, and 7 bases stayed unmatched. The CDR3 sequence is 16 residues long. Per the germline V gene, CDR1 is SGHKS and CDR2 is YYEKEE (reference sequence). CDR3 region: CASSILSGGSYNEQFF. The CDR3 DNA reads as TGTGCCAGCAGCATCCTTTCAGGGGGCTCCTACAATGAGCAGTTCTTC. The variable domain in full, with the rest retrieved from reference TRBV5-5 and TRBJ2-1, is DAGVTQSPTHLIKTRGQQVTLRCSPISGHKSVSWYQQVLGQGPQFIFQYYEKEERGRGNFPDRFSARQFPNYSSELNVNALLLGDSALYLCASSILSGGSYNEQFFGPGTRLTVL.

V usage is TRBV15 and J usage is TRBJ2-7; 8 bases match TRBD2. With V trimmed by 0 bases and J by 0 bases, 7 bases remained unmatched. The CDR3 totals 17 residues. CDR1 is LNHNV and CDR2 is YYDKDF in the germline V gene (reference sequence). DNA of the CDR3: TGTGCCACCAGCAGAGAAGCCCAGCGGGGGCTCTCCTACGAGCAGTACTTC. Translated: CATSREAQRGLSYEQYF.

The CDR3 DNA is TGTGCCAGCAGCCAAGAAGGGGCTAGCAATCAGCCCCAGCATTTT. It encodes CASSQEGASNQPQHF. The genes are TRBV3-1 and TRBJ1-5; D is perhaps TRBD1 (5 bases). CDR3 length equals 15 residues. Trimming removed 0 bases from V and 0 bases from J, with 6 bases in between. Germline assignment: CDR1 LGHDT and CDR2 YNNKEL (reference sequence).

The CDR3 nucleotides are TGTGCCAGCAGTTACTACACAGATACGCAGTATTTT. It encodes CASSYYTDTQYF. V usage is TRBV6-2 or TRBV6-3 and J usage is TRBJ2-3; D is uncertain. Trimming shortened V by 1 base and J by 2 bases, and 1 base separated the two germline ends. Germline lookup yields CDR1 MNHEY and CDR2 SVGEGT. The CDR3 covers 12 residues.

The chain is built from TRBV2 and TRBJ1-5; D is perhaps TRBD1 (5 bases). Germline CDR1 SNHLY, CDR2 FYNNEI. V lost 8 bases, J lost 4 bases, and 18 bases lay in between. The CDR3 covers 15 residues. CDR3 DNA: TGTGCCAGCTCAGAACACGGGGGGGTGAATCAGCCCCAGCATTTT. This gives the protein CASSEHGGVNQPQHF.

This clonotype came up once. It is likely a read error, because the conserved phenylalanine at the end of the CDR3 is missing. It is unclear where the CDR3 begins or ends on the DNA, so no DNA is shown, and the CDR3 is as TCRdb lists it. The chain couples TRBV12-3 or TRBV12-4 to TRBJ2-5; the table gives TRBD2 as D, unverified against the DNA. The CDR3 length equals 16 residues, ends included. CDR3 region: CASSLGLAGGQEIQCL.

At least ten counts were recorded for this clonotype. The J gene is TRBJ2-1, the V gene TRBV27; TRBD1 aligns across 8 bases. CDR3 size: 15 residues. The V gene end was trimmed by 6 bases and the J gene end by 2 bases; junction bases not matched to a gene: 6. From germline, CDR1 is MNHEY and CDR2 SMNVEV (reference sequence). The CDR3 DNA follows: TGTGCCAGCAGCAGAAACAGGGGGACCTACAATGAGCAGTTCTTC. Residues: CASSRNRGTYNEQFF.

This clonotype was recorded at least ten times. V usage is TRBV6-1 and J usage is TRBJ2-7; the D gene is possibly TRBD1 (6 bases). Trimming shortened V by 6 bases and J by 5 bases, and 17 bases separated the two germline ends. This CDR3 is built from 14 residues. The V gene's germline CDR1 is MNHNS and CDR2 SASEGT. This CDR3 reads CASSGQNVNDEQYF. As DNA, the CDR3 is TGTGCCAGCAGCGGACAGAACGTTAACGACGAGCAGTACTTC.